Listed here are 6 T cell receptor beta chains from one sample, sequenced in a study of blood T cell repertoires in COVID-19. Sequencing used immunoSEQ multiplex PCR; TCRdb keeps in-frame clones, though not all of them. The profile covers more than 150,000 clones, with approximately 90% appearing a single time and over 0.85% taken by the ten largest. Sequenced: peripheral blood. These receptors were taken from a man between 18 and 35 years old with acute or convalescent COVID-19.

The genes are TRBV4-2 and TRBJ2-1, with 13 bases identical to TRBD2. The germline CDR1 and CDR2 sequences are LGHNA and YNFKEQ. J was trimmed by 5 bases and V by 5 bases; bases with no gene match: 0. The CDR3 totals 14 residues. The CDR3 coding sequence is TGTGCCAGCAGCGGACTAGCGGGGGACAATGAGCAGTTCTTC. Protein: CASSGLAGDNEQFF.

The chain recombines TRBV3-1 (or the pseudogene TRBV3-2) with TRBJ2-7, with 10 nucleotides matching TRBD2. Per the germline V gene, CDR1 is LGHDT and CDR2 is YNNKEL (reference sequence). The junction had 3 bases not matched to a gene; V was cut back by 4 bases and J by 6 bases. The length of the CDR3 is 13 residues. The CDR3 DNA reads TGTGCCAGCAGCCCCAGGACTAGCGGCGAGCAGTACGTC. Its protein product is CASSPRTSGEQYV.

This sequence joins TRBV14 and TRBJ2-5; 7 nucleotides agree with TRBD1. V was clipped by 0 bases and J by 5 bases; unmatched bases: 6. This CDR3 has 15 residues. Germline V CDR1 and CDR2: SGHDN, FVKESK. The CDR3 region is CASSQDGRGHETQYF. In DNA, the CDR3 is TGTGCCAGCAGCCAAGATGGTAGGGGGCACGAGACCCAGTACTTC.

The chain joins TRBV24-1 to TRBJ1-2; the D gene is possibly TRBD1 (6 bases). Germline V gene lookup returns CDR1 KGHDR and CDR2 SFDVKD. The CDR3 totals 14 residues. V lost 4 bases and J lost 4, with 12 bases in between. Here the CDR3 reads CATSDHRVGYGYTF. In DNA, the CDR3 is TGTGCCACCAGTGACCACAGGGTCGGCTATGGCTACACCTTC.

This clone came up a few times. Here the CDR3 reads CASSRGQVASPLHF. The CDR3 DNA sequence: TGTGCCAGCAGTCGCGGACAGGTAGCTTCACCCCTCCACTTT. This chain joins TRBV2 and TRBJ1-6; 7 positions agree with TRBD1. Germline values: CDR1 SNHLY, CDR2 FYNNEI. J lost 9 bases, V lost 5 bases, and 7 bases had no gene match. This CDR3 is 14 amino acids long. The full variable domain, its missing parts supplied by reference TRBV2 and TRBJ1-6, is EPEVTQTPSHQVTQMGQEVILRCVPISNHLYFYWYRQILGQKVEFLVSFYNNEISEKSEIFDDQFSVERPDGSNFTLKIRSTKLEDSAMYFCASSRGQVASPLHFGNGTRLTVT.

The sample holds one count of this clone. The chain uses TRBV5-1 and TRBJ1-5; possible D gene TRBD1, 6 bases. V lost 4 bases, J lost 4 bases, and 15 bases lay in between. Germline values: CDR1 SGHRS, CDR2 YFSETQ. The CDR3 loop spans 15 amino acids. In DNA, the CDR3 is TGCGCCAGCAGCCCGGGACAAACCTTAAATCAGCCCCAGCATTTT. Translation: CASSPGQTLNQPQHF. Filled out from reference TRBV5-1 and TRBJ1-5, the complete variable domain reads KAGVTQTPRYLIKTRGQQVTLSCSPISGHRSVSWYQQTPGQGLQFLFEYFSETQRNKGNFPGRFSGRQFSNSRSEMNVSTLELGDSALYLCASSPGQTLNQPQHFGDGTRLSIL.